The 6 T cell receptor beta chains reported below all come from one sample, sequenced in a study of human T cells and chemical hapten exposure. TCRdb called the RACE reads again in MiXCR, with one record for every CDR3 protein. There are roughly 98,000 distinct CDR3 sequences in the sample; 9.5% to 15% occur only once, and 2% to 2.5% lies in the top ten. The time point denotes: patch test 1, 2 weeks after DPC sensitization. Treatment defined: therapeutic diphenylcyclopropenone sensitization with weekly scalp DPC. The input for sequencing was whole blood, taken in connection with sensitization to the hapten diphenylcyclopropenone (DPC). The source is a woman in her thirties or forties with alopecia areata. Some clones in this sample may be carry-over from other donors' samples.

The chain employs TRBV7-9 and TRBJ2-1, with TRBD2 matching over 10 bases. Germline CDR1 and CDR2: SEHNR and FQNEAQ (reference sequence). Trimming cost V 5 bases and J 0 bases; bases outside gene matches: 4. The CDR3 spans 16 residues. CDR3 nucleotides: TGTGCCAGCAGCACGACTAGCGGGTTCTCCTACAATGAGCAGTTCTTC. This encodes CASSTTSGFSYNEQFF. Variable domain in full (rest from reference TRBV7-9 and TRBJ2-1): DTGVSQNPRHKITKRGQNVTFRCDPISEHNRLYWYRQTLGQGPEFLTYFQNEAQLEKSRLLSDRFSAERPKGSFSTLEIQRTEQGDSAMYLCASSTTSGFSYNEQFFGPGTRLTVL.

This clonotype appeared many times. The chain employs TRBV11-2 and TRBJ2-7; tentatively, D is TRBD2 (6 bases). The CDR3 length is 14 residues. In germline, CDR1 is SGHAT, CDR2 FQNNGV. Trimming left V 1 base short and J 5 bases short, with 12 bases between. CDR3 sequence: CASSLGGGSDEQYF. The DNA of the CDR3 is TGTGCCAGCAGCTTAGGAGGAGGGTCGGACGAGCAGTACTTC.

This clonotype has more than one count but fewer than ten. The CDR3 DNA reads TGTGCCAGCAGTTTCACAGGGTATTCACCCCTCCACTTT. Translated, it gives CASSFTGYSPLHF. V usage is TRBV12-3 or TRBV12-4 and J usage is TRBJ1-6; maybe TRBD1 (6 bases). Trimming shortened V by 3 bases and J by 8 bases, and 8 bases separated the two germline ends. The CDR3 spans 13 residues.

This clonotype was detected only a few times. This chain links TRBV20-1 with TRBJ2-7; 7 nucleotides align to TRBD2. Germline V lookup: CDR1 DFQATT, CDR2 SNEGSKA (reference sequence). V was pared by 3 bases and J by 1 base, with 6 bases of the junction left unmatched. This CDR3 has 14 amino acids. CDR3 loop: CSARKGGESYEQYF. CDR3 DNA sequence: TGCAGTGCTAGGAAGGGAGGGGAATCCTACGAGCAGTACTTC.

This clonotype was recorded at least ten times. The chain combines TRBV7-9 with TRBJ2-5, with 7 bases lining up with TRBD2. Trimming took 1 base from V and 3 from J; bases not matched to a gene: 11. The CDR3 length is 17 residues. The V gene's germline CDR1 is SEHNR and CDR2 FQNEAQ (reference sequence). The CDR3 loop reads CASSLVAGVGYKETQYF. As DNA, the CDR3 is TGTGCCAGCAGCTTAGTTGCGGGAGTGGGTTACAAAGAGACCCAGTACTTC.

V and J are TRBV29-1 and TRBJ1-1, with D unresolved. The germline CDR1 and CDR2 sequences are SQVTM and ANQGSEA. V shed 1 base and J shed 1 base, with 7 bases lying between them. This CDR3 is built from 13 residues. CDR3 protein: CSVEGAENTEAFF. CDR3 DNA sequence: TGCAGCGTTGAAGGGGCGGAGAACACTGAAGCTTTCTTT. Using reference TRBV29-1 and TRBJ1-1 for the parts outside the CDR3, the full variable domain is SAVISQKPSRDICQRGTSLTIQCQVDSQVTMMFWYRQQPGQSLTLIATANQGSEATYESGFVIDKFPISRPNLTFSTLTVSNMSPEDSSIYLCSVEGAENTEAFFGQGTRLTVV.